This record looks at one TCR beta chain sequence and its context. Its antigen is unknown. Per-nucleotide qualities are absent, and no much larger clonotype sits a single base away. TCRbeta CDR3 regions were amplified from genomic DNA using the immunoSEQ Assay, a bias-controlled multiplex PCR. In the original analysis: Nucleated cell counts per sample were estimated from amplification of reference gene primers within the assay. To quantify the absolute abundance of each unique TCRbeta CDR3 rearrangement, sequence reads were collapsed and filtered. For each sample, productive Simpson clonality was calculated as the square root of Simpson's diversity index over productive rearrangements. TCRdb stores this immuneACCESS table with in-frame sequences only. Part of the clones is absent; in the studies checked, under half of the shortfall reflects unresolved V genes, and no reason is known for the rest. The DNA was the basis for D and trimming; V, J and clone size are from that table. This sample comprises a few hundred thousand clones, roughly 84% of them detected only once. Of the sample, 5.5% to 7.5% falls within the top ten clones.

This entry is derived from a study of blood T cell repertoires in COVID-19 (dated by TCRdb to 2018 to 2020). Study-wide context: The collaborator samples originated in the United States, Italy and Spain and spanned the acute and convalescent phases of COVID-19. A de-identified subject ID, COVID-19 status, age in years and sex were almost always included in the sample metadata. The material from the prospective study consisted of cDNA or gDNA derived from T cells, B-cell-depleted T cells, or PBMCs. HLA class I and class II types, where available, came from metadata supplied by the sample provider rather than from assay-based typing. The dataset comprised deeply sampled blood TCRbeta repertoires from subjects exposed to, actively infected with, or recovered from COVID-19. A freely available public database, intended as a resource for researchers studying the immune response to SARS-CoV-2, is where the repertoires were released. Samples came from the ongoing ImmuneRACE study (first 160 participants) plus 1,254 subjects from 6 global collaborators. Overall results and qualifications from the work: The amount of clinical and demographic metadata varied by source and participant and was provided uncurated.

In the prospective study, participants were roughly 18 to 89 years old, resided in under 30 geographic areas of the United States, and were enrolled through a virtual design. In the prospective study, participants were assigned to cohorts based on the clinical history participants reported in a screening survey and a study questionnaire. Recovered participants in ImmuneRACE Cohort 3 were defined as having two consecutive negative NP/OP PCR tests, clearance from a healthcare professional, or resolution of symptoms. Each participant in the prospective study had whole blood, serum and a nasopharyngeal or oropharyngeal swab collected by mobile phlebotomists. Prospective study participants could optionally give additional blood draws and questionnaires over an approximately two-month period. Blood samples from the prospective study were shipped frozen or at room temperature prior to DNA extraction.

From the cysteine up to the phenylalanine, the CDR3 has a length of 15 residues. Kept here is only the CDR3 DNA, which spans 45 bases and is read in frame from base 1. V is reduced by 3 bases and J by 2 bases, leaving a spacing of 14 bases between them. CDR1 SGHTS and CDR2 YDEGEE were looked up in the germline V gene. Rearrangement joined TRBV5-8 to TRBJ1-1; the D gene is possibly TRBD1, with 5 bases matching. The sample was PBMCs or T cells enriched from blood (not recorded which). The TCR was taken from a woman aged 40 to 55 who had recovered from COVID-19. In nucleotide form, the sequence is TGTGCCAGCAGCTCCCGCCAGACAGTTAACACTGAAGCTTTCTTT. It is translated as CASSSRQTVNTEAFF.